This TCR beta chain was found in a study of CD8 T cells in ankylosing spondylitis. Study-wide results and limits: Characteristic, it appeared, of ankylosing spondylitis blood was a TCR beta motif of eight or nine highly homologous variants.

This clonotype showed up just a few times. What it binds is unknown. TCRdb re-called the 5' RACE reads through MiXCR, storing one row per CDR3 protein. Here the sample spans some 700,000 distinct CDR3 sequences, 19% being singletons. The CDR3 runs to 14 residues. The germline V gene has CDR1 LGHNA and CDR2 YNFKEQ. V shed 5 bases and J shed 1 base, with 11 bases lying between them. This TCR was recovered from a male donor with ankylosing spondylitis. The specimen was blood, either unsorted or a sorted T cell fraction (not recorded which). The gene calls are TRBV4-2 and TRBJ1-1, with D maybe TRBD1 (5 bases). The CDR3 loop reads CASSLRQQNTEAFF. CDR3 sequence (DNA): TGTGCCAGCAGCTTGAGACAGCAGAACACTGAAGCTTTCTTT.